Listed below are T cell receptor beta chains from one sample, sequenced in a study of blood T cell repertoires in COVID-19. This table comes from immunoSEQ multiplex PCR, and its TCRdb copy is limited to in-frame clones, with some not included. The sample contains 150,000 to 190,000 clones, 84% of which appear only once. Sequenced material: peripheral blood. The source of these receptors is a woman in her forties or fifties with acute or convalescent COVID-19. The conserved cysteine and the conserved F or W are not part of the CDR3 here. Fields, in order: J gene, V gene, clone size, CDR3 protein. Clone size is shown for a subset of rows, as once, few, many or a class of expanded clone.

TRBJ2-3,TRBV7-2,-,ASRYGLVTDTQY
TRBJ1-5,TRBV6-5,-,ASSPDRLNQPQH
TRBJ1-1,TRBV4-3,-,ASSQDQGEWITEAF
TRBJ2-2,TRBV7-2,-,ASSLRDYITGELF
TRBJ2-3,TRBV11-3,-,ASSPGGDTQY
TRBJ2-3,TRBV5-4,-,ASSTAGVAGSTDTQY
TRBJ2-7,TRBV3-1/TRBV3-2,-,ASSHFSVSLSSYEQY
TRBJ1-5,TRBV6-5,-,ASSYSIGGGPQH
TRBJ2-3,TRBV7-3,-,ASSLTGGRTDTQY
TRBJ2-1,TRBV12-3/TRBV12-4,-,ASSPRGYNEQF
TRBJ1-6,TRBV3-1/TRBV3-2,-,ASSQAGENSPLH
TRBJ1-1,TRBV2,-,ASRPGTVGPEAF
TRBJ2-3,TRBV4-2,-,ASSQEAVGTDTQY
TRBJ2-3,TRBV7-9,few,ASSPTSGRAGTDTQY
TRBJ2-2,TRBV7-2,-,ASSLTISGTGELF
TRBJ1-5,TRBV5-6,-,ASSSLLDRGGNQPQH
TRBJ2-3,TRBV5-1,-,ASSPGTSGGARNTQY
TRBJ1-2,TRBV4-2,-,ASSQGGQGDGYT
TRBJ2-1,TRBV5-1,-,ASSEDSTYNEQF
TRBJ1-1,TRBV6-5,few,ASSYSIGGTEAF
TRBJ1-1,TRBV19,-,ASRDRTSGTEAF
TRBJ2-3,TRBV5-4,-,ASSSTPDTQY
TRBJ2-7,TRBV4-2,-,ASSQDSLAGGESYEQY
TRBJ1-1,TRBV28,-,ASSFKAGGNTEAF
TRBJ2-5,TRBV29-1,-,SGASGSALGTQY
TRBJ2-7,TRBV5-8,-,ASSSRQGMGEQY
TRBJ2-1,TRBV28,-,ASSAQGAYYNEQF
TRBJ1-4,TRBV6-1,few,ASSEIAGVFEKLF
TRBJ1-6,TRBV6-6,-,ASSSIDRGSPLH
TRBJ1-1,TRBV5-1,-,ASSPIDSLLNTEAF
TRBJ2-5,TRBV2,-,ASILAVAETQY
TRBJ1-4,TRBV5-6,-,ASSNNQGSNEKLF
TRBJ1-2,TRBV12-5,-,ASGLALSGGYT
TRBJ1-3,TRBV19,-,ASRHANSGNTIY
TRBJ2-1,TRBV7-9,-,ASSPGLLSNEQF
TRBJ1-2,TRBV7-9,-,ASSPGQYGYT
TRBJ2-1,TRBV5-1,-,ASSLSAGVENEQF
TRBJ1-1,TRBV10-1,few,ASSSGQGGAEAF
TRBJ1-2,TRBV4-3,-,ASSQDGREGAGYGYT
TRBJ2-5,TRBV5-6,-,ASSSLAGGFQETQY
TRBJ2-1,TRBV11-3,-,ASSLNSGTGAYNEQF
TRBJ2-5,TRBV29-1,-,SVRRPTGKLSPPITQETQY
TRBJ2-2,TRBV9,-,ASSGYSGRVTGELF
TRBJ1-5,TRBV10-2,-,ASSVGQKNQPQH
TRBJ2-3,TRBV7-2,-,ASRRTMTDTQY
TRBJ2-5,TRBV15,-,ATSLRTGGYQETQY
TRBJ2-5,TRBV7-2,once,ASSLGGIVGATQY
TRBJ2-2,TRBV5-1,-,ASSQGLGAGELF
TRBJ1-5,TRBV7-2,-,ASSLQGNQPQH
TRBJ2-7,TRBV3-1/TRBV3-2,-,ASSHNRGLNPYEQY
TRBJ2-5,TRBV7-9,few,ASSPGATQETQY
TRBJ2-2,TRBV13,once,ASSPSDRGVAGELF
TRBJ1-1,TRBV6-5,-,ATSRGVWDTEAF
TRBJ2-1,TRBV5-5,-,ASRLDYFRSEQF
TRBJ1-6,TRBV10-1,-,ASSVGTGRNSPLH
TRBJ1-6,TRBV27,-,ASSLAGLTPLH